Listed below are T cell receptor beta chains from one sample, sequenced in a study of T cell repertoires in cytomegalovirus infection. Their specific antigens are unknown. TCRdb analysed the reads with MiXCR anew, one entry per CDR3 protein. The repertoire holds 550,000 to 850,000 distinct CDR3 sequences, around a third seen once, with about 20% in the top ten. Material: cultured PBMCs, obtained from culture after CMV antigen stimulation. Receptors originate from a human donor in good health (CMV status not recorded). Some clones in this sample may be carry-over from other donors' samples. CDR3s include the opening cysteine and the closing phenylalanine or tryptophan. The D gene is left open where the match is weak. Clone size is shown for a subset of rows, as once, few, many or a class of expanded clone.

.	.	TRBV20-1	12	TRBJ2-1	CSARTRVHEQFF	TGCAGTGCTAGGACACGGGTCCATGAGCAGTTCTTC
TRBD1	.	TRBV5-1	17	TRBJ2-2	CASSPGPKDRGTGELFF	TGCGCCAGCAGCCCGGGACCGAAAGACAGGGGCACCGGGGAGCTGTTTTTT
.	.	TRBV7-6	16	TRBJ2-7	CASSLFPTVQGYEQYF	TGTGCCAGCAGCTTATTCCCGACGGTTCAGGGTTACGAGCAGTACTTC
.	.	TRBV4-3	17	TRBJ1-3	CASSQVRGSNSGNTIYF	TGCGCCAGCAGCCAAGTGAGGGGCTCCAACTCTGGAAACACCATATATTTT
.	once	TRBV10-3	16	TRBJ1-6	CAISEFGQFGNSPLHF	TGTGCCATCAGTGAGTTTGGGCAGTTTGGTAATTCACCCCTCCACTTT
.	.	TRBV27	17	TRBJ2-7	CASSLSSPGVRSYEQYF	TGTGCCAGCAGTTTATCGAGCCCAGGGGTCCGCTCCTACGAGCAGTACTTC
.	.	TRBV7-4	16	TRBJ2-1	CASSLTLLATGYEQFF	TGTGCCAGCAGCCTTACCCTTCTGGCCACTGGGTATGAGCAGTTCTTC
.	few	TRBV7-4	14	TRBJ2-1	CASSFAPQFNEQFF	TGTGCCAGCAGCTTCGCGCCCCAGTTCAATGAGCAGTTCTTC
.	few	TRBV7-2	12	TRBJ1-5	CASSPRDQPQHF	TGTGCCAGCAGTCCCAGGGATCAGCCCCAGCATTTT
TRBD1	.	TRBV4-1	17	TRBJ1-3	CASSQAPDRVWGNTIYF	TGCGCCAGCAGCCAAGCCCCCGACAGGGTGTGGGGAAACACCATATATTTT
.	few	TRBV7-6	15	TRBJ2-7	CASSLGGDGSYEQYF	TGTGCCAGCAGCTTAGGTGGGGACGGATCCTACGAGCAGTACTTC
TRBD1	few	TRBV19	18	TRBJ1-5	CASSIDGQGGASNQPQHF	TGTGCCAGTAGTATAGATGGACAGGGTGGAGCTAGCAATCAGCCCCAGCATTTT
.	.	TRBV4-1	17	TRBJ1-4	CASSLIYLTATNEKLFF	TGCGCCAGCAGCCTCATTTATTTGACAGCAACTAATGAAAAACTGTTTTTT
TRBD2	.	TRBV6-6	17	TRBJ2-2	CASIRLAGGLNTGELFF	TGTGCCAGCATACGACTAGCGGGGGGCCTAAACACCGGGGAGCTGTTTTTT
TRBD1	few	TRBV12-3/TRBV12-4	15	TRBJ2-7	CASSFPRDSSYEQYF	TGTGCCAGCAGTTTTCCTCGGGACAGTTCCTACGAGCAGTACTTC
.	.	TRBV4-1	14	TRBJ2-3	CASSQQGRTDTQYF	TGCGCCAGCAGCCAACAGGGACGCACAGATACGCAGTATTTT
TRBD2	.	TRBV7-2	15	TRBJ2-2	CASSKLAGVAGELFF	TGTGCCAGCAGCAAACTAGCGGGAGTAGCCGGGGAGCTGTTTTTT
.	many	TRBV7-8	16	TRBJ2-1	CASSLGSPGSYNEQFF	TGTGCCAGCAGCTTAGGCTCTCCGGGTTCCTACAATGAGCAGTTCTTC
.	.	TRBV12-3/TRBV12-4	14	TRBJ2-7	CASSSTNGLYEQYF	TGTGCCAGCAGCAGCACTAATGGCCTCTACGAGCAGTACTTC
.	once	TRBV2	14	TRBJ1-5	CASSVRDRSEPQHF	TGTGCCAGCAGTGTCCGAGACAGGTCTGAGCCCCAGCATTTT
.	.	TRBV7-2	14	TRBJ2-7	CASSPDSSPYEQYF	TGTGCCAGCAGCCCGGACAGTTCCCCCTACGAGCAGTACTTC
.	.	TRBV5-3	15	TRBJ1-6	CASSTRTVDNSPLHF	TGTGCCAGCAGCACAAGGACTGTAGATAATTCACCCCTCCACTTT
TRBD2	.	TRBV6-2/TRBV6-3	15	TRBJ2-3	CASKGDGRAGDTQYF	TGTGCCAGCAAGGGCGACGGGAGGGCCGGAGATACGCAGTATTTT
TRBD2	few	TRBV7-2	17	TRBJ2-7	CASSALFERGIMYEQYF	TGTGCCAGCAGCGCCCTCTTTGAGCGGGGGATAATGTACGAGCAGTACTTC
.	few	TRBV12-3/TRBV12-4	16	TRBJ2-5	CASSFTPGGRQETQYF	TGTGCCAGCAGTTTCACGCCGGGCGGACGCCAAGAGACCCAGTACTTC
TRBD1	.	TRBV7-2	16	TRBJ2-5	CASSRSGQEGEETQYF	TGTGCCAGCAGCCGGAGCGGACAGGAAGGCGAAGAGACCCAGTACTTC
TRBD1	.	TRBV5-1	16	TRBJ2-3	CASSPNPGQGADTQYF	TGCGCCAGCAGCCCTAACCCGGGACAGGGAGCAGATACGCAGTATTTT
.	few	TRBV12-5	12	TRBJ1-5	CASGPRFQPQHF	TGTGCTAGTGGTCCCAGATTCCAGCCCCAGCATTTT
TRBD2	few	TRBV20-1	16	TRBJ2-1	CSASGGRGLSYNEQFF	TGCAGTGCTTCCGGCGGGAGGGGCCTCTCCTACAATGAGCAGTTCTTC
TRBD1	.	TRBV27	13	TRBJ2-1	CASSLYRGNEQFF	TGTGCCAGCAGTTTATACAGGGGCAATGAGCAGTTCTTC
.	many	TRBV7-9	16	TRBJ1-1	CASSTLTGILNTEAFF	TGTGCCAGCAGCACTCTGACAGGCATATTGAACACTGAAGCTTTCTTT
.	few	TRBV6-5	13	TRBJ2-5	CASSSDLMGTQYF	TGTGCCAGCAGTTCGGACCTTATGGGGACCCAGTACTTC
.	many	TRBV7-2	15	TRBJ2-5	CASTSSAGFQETQYF	TGTGCCAGCACCTCTAGCGCCGGATTCCAAGAGACCCAGTACTTC
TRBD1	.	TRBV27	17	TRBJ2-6	CASGRDRGASGANVLTF	TGTGCCAGCGGACGGGACAGGGGGGCCTCTGGGGCCAACGTCCTGACTTTC
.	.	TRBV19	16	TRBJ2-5	CASSMVGQHPSPTQYF	TGTGCCAGTAGTATGGTCGGACAGCACCCGTCCCCGACCCAGTACTTC
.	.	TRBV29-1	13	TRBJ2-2	CSVEGTDTGELFF	TGCAGCGTTGAGGGGACTGATACCGGGGAGCTGTTTTTT
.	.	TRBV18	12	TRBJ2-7	CASSPNDYEQYF	TGTGCCAGCTCACCAAACGACTACGAGCAGTACTTC
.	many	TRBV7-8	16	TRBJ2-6	CASSLSPYSGANVLTF	TGTGCCAGCAGCTTATCACCTTACTCTGGGGCCAACGTCCTGACTTTC
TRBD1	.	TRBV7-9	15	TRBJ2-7	CASSILAQGAVEQYF	TGTGCCAGCAGCATCCTCGCGCAGGGGGCGGTCGAGCAGTACTTC
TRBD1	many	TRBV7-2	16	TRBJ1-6	CASSRQPGGNNSPLHF	TGTGCCAGCAGCCGACAACCAGGGGGGAATAATTCACCCCTCCACTTT
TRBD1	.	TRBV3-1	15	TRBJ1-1	CASSQEDRGWTEAFF	TGTGCCAGCAGCCAAGAGGACAGGGGTTGGACTGAAGCTTTCTTT
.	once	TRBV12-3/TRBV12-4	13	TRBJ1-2	CASSSNGFYGDTF	TGTGCCAGCAGTTCGAACGGCTTCTATGGCGACACCTTC
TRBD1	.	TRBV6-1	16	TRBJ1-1	CASSPGTGALNTEAFF	TGTGCCAGCAGCCCCGGGACAGGGGCCCTGAACACTGAAGCTTTCTTT
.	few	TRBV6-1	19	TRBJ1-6	CASSEGGRDPFGYNSPLHF	TGTGCCAGCAGTGAAGGGGGCAGGGACCCATTCGGCTATAATTCACCCCTCCACTTT
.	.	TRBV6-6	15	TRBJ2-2	CASSYSSSNTGELFF	TGTGCCAGCAGTTACTCCTCCTCCAACACCGGGGAGCTGTTTTTT
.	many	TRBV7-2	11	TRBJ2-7	CASSLRYEQYF	TGTGCCAGCAGCTTACGCTACGAGCAGTACTTC
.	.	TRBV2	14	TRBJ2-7	CASSEGWQSYEQYF	TGTGCCAGCAGTGAGGGGTGGCAGAGCTACGAGCAGTACTTC
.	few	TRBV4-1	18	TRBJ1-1	CASSQETGQFFMNTEAFF	TGCGCCAGCAGCCAAGAAACAGGACAGTTTTTCATGAACACTGAAGCTTTCTTT
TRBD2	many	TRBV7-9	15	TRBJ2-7	CASSPLAGVTHEQYF	TGTGCCAGCAGCCCCCTAGCGGGGGTCACCCACGAGCAGTACTTC
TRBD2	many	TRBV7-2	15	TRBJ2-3	CASSLAAGGTDTQYF	TGTGCCAGCAGCTTAGCGGCGGGGGGAACAGATACGCAGTATTTT
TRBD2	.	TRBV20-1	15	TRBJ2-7	CSARGLAGGPKEQYF	TGCAGTGCTAGAGGGCTAGCGGGAGGGCCGAAAGAGCAGTACTTC
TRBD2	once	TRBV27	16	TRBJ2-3	CASSLYAGGRTDTQYF	TGTGCCAGCAGTTTATATGCGGGGGGGCGAACAGATACGCAGTATTTT
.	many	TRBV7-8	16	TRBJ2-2	CASSSRRGDNTGELFF	TGTGCCAGCAGCTCCAGAAGGGGGGACAACACCGGGGAGCTGTTTTTT
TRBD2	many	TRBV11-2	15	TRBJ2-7	CASSSLAGGPYEQYF	TGTGCCAGCAGCTCACTAGCGGGAGGGCCTTACGAGCAGTACTTC
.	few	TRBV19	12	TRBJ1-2	CASAARTRGYTF	TGTGCCAGTGCCGCAAGGACTCGGGGCTACACCTTC
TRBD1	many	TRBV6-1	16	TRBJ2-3	CASSDVDRDLSDTQYF	TGTGCCAGCAGTGACGTCGACAGGGACCTTTCAGATACGCAGTATTTT
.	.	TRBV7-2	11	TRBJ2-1	CASSLDPFLFF	TGTGCCAGCAGCTTAGACCCCTTCTTGTTCTTC
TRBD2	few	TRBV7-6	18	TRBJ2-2	CASSLELAGGPGTGELFF	TGTGCCAGCAGCTTGGAACTAGCGGGAGGGCCTGGAACCGGGGAGCTGTTTTTT
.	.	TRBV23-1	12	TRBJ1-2	CAASSRAYGYTF	TGCGCCGCATCCTCACGAGCCTATGGCTACACCTTC